This TCR beta chain is from a study of Ad26.COV2.S vaccination and SARS-CoV-2 variants. The wider study: The donor belonged to the COV1001 Ad26.COV2.S trial arm. Administration of Ad26.COV2.S was intramuscular, either once or twice 56 days apart.

Regarding treatment: 19 received Ad26.COV2.S at low or high dose, single or two shots; about 5 received placebo; per-sample allocation not given. Sampling was done on day 63 after the first vaccine or placebo injection. Adults aged 18-55 years in Boston included the donor. Assay used: immunoSEQ multiplex PCR; TCRdb lists only in-frame clones, some missing. This sample has around 450,000 clones, with 80% to 90% found just once. The CDR3 is 16 amino acids. CDR1 SGHTA and CDR2 FQGTGA come from the germline V gene. The V end was cut by 5 bases, the J end by 2 bases, with 17 bases between. The sequenced sample was peripheral blood, obtained in a trial of Ad26.COV2.S vaccine versus placebo. J is TRBJ2-3 and V is TRBV7-3; D is undetermined. The source of this sequence is a person aged 18-60 years who received the Ad26.COV2.S COVID-19 vaccine or a placebo. CDR3 bases: TGTGCCAGCAGCCTGACCGGGCCCCCGAACACAGATACGCAGTATTTT. Translating it yields CASSLTGPPNTDTQYF.